The present T cell receptor beta chain was sequenced within a study of blood T cell repertoires in COVID-19. About the research overall: T cells, B-cell-depleted T cells, or PBMCs provided the cDNA or gDNA that served as material.

Under the authors' procedure: Reference gene primer amplification gave nucleated cell count estimates. The protocol was immunoSEQ multiplex PCR, while the TCRdb copy is restricted to in-frame clones and leaves out a portion. That table furnishes V, J and clone size, whereas the DNA furnished D and trimming. The sample includes roughly 480,000 clones, 89% of them seen just once. This CDR3 is 14 amino acids long. The germline CDR1 and CDR2 sequences are MNHEY and SMNVEV (reference sequence). Trimming took 1 base from V and 1 from J, leaving 8 bases between them. The source material was peripheral blood. The chain is built from TRBV27 and TRBJ2-7; D is undetermined. The source is a man aged 18 to 29 with COVID-19, enrolled during active disease. Written as DNA, the CDR3 is TGTGCCAGCAGTTTATACGACACATCCTACGAGCAGTACTTC. Its protein product is CASSLYDTSYEQYF.